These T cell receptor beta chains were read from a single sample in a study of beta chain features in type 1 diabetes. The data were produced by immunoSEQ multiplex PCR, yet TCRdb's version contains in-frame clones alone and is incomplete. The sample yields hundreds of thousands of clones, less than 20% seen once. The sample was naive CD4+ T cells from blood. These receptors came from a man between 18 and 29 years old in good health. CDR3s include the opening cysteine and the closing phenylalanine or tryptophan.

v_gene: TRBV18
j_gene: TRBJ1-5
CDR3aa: CASSGDTTNQPQHF

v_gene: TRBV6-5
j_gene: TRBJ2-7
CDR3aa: CASSYSHGTSLREQYF

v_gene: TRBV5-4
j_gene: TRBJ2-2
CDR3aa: CASRRSASGGAGELFF

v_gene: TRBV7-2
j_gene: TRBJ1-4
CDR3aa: CASRPGGLANEKLFF

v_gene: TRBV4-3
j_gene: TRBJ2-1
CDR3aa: CASSHSGRFDNEQFF

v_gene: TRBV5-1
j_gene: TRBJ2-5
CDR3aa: CASSSNTGGWETQYF

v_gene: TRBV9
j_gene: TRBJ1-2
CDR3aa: CASSVATLQGRGRNYGYTF

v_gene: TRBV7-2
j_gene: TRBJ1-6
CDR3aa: CASSPPGRQIYNSPLHF

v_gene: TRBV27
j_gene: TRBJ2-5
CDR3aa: CASSSRGRTETQYF

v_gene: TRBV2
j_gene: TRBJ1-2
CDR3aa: CASSLQGNGYTF

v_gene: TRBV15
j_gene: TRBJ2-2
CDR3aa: CATSSAPRGNWKTGELFF

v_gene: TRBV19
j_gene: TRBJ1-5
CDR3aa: CATAGFRNQPQHF

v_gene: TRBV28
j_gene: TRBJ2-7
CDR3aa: CASSPGTGVGEQYF

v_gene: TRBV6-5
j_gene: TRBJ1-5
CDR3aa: CASSYSGTGGNQPQHF

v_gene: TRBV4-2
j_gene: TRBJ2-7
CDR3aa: CASSQDLPYEQYF

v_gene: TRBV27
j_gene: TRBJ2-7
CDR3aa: CASSFRDRVSAYEQYF

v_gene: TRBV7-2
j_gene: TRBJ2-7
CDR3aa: CASSPLLVYEQYF

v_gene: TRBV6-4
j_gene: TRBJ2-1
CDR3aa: CASSGGRGNNEQFF

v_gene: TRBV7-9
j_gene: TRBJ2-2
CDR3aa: CASSLKVSELFF

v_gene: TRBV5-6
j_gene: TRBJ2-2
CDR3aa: CASSLRTNANTGELFF

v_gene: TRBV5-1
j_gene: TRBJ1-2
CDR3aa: CASSLTGTYYGYTF

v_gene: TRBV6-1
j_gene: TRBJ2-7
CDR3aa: CASSEALGAAYEQYF

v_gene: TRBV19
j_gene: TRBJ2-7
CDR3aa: CASSTSFLTTWYF